This TCR beta chain stems from a study of blood T cell repertoires in COVID-19. Study context: PBMCs, B-cell-depleted T cells, or T cells provided the cDNA or gDNA that made up the material.

The CDR3 totals 15 residues. J lost 2 bases, V lost 3 bases, and 5 bases had no gene match. Looked up from germline, CDR1 is KGHSH and CDR2 is LQKENI. Clones were sequenced by immunoSEQ multiplex PCR, and TCRdb holds only the in-frame ones, with some missing. The table has around 120,000 clones, 85% to 90% seen once. This sequence was found in a human donor in a cohort sampled during active COVID-19. The source material was peripheral blood. The rearrangement uses TRBV18 and TRBJ2-7, with TRBD1 matching over 9 bases. Here the CDR3 reads CASSPGTGITYEQYF. The CDR3 bases are TGTGCCAGCTCACCCGGGACAGGGATAACCTACGAGCAGTACTTC.